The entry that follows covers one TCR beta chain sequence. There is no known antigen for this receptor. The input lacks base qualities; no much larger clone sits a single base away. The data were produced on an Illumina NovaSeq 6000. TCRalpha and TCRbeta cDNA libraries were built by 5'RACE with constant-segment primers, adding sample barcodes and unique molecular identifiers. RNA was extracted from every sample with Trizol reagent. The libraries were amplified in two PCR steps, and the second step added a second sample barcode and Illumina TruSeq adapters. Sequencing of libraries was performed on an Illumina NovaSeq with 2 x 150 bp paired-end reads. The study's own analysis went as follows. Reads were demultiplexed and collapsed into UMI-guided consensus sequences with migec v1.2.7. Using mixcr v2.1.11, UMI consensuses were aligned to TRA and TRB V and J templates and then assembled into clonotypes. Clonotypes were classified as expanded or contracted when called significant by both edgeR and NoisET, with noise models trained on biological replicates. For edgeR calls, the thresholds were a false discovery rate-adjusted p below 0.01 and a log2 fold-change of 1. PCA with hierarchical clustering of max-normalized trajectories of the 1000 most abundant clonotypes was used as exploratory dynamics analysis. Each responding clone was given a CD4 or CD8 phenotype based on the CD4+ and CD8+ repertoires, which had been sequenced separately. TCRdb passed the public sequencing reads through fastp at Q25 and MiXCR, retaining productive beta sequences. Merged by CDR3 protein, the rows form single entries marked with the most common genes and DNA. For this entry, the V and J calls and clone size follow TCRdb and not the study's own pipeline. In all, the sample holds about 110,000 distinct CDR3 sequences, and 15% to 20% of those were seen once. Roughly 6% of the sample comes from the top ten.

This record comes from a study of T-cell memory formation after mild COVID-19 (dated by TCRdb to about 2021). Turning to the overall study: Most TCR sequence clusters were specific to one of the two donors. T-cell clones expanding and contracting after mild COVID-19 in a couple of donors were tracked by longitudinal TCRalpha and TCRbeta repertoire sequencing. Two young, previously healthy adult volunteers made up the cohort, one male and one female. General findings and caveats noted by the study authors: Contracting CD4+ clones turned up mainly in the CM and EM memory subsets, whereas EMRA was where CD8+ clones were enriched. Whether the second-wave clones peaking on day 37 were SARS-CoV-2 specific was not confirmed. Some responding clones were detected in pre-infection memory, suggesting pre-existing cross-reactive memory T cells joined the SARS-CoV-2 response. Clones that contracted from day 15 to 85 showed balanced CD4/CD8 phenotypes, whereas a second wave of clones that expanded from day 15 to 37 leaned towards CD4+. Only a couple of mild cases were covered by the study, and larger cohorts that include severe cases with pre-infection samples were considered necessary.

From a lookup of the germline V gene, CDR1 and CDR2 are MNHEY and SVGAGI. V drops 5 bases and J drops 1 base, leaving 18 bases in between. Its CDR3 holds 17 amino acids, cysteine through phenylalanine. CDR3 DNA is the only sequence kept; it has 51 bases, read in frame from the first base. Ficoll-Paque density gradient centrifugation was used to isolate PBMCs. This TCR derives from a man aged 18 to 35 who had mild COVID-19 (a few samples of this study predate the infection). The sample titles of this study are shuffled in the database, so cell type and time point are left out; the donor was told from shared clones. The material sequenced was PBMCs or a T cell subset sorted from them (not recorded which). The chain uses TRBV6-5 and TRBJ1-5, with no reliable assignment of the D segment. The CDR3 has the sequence CASSPGRGRRSNQPQHF. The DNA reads TGTGCCAGCAGTCCCGGTCGGGGTCGGAGGAGCAATCAGCCCCAGCATTTT.